These 25 T cell receptor beta chains were all obtained from the same sample, sequenced in a study of Ad26.COV2.S vaccination and SARS-CoV-2 variants. Only in-frame clones appear in the TCRdb table, and some are missing; sequencing was by immunoSEQ multiplex PCR. There are 350,000 to 550,000 clones in the sample; 75% to 90% occur only once, and about 2.5% lies in the top ten. Treatment: about 20 received Ad26.COV2.S at low or high dose, single or two shots; 5 received placebo; per-sample allocation not given. Each sample was drawn 63 days after the first injection (of vaccine or placebo). Source: peripheral blood, taken in a trial of Ad26.COV2.S vaccine versus placebo. The source is a person aged 18-65 years who received the Ad26.COV2.S COVID-19 vaccine or a placebo.

The chain has TRBV3-1 (or the pseudogene TRBV3-2) and TRBJ1-5; no clear D gene. CDR3 length equals 12 residues. Germline assignment: CDR1 LGHDT and CDR2 YNNKEL (reference sequence). Trimming removed 1 base from V and 6 bases from J, with 4 bases in between. In DNA form, the CDR3 reads TGTGCCAGCAGCCAAGGACGTCAGCCCCAGCATTTT. It specifies CASSQGRQPQHF.

The gene calls are TRBV18 and TRBJ1-6; the match to TRBD1 covers 8 bases. This CDR3 has 17 residues. Losses at the gene ends were 3 bases for V and 9 bases for J; bases not matched to a gene: 13. CDR1 and CDR2 from the germline V gene are KGHSH and LQKENI. The CDR3 here is CASSPHDPGTGGSPLHF. CDR3 nucleotide sequence: TGTGCCAGCTCACCGCACGACCCCGGGACAGGAGGTTCACCCCTCCACTTT.

This clone has just a few counts. The rearrangement joins TRBV4-2 to TRBJ1-6; D perhaps matches TRBD1 (6 bases). The CDR3 consists of 16 residues. The V gene lost 5 bases and the J gene lost 6 bases, with 17 bases spanning the gap. The germline V gene has CDR1 LGHNA and CDR2 YNFKEQ. The CDR3 sequence: CASSIHQGTGNSPLHF. The CDR3 DNA is TGTGCCAGCAGCATACATCAGGGGACGGGTAATTCACCCCTCCACTTT.

This chain joins TRBV6-5 and TRBJ1-2, with D perhaps matching TRBD1 (5 bases). CDR3 length: 13 residues. V lost 6 bases, J lost 8 bases, and 16 bases lay in between. CDR1 MNHEY and CDR2 SVGAGI come from the germline V gene. The CDR3 loop reads CASRQTVLVGYTF. The CDR3 DNA reads TGTGCCAGCAGGCAGACAGTCCTCGTAGGCTACACCTTC.

V and J are TRBV4-2 and TRBJ2-7, with a possible D match to TRBD2 (5 bases). Trimming pared 4 bases from V and 0 bases from J, leaving 16 bases between. This CDR3 is built from 16 residues. Germline V CDR1 and CDR2: LGHNA, YNFKEQ. The CDR3 nucleotides are TGTGCCAGCAGCCCAATACTAGGACGTAGCTCCTACGAGCAGTACTTC. Translating gives CASSPILGRSSYEQYF.

A note on this clone: The sample holds other DNA sequences that translate to the same CDR3. The chain recombines TRBV4-2 with TRBJ2-3; 9 bases map to TRBD2. Germline V gene data show CDR1 as LGHNA and CDR2 as YNFKEQ. The CDR3 spans 17 residues. V lost 4 bases to trimming and J lost 6 bases; unmatched junction nucleotides: 14. The DNA of the CDR3 is TGTGCCAGCAGCCGTATGACTAGCGGAATGTTAGGGGATACGCAGTATTTT. Translating it yields CASSRMTSGMLGDTQYF.

This chain connects TRBV7-2 to TRBJ1-5; 10 nucleotides agree with TRBD1. The germline V gene encodes CDR1 SGHTA and CDR2 FQGNSA. The CDR3 has 16 amino acids. Trimming at V came to 3 bases and at J to 4 bases, leaving 6 bases not matched to a gene. The CDR3 region has the DNA TGTGCCAGCAGCTTCCGACAGGGGGCGGAGAATCAGCCCCAGCATTTT. It yields the protein CASSFRQGAENQPQHF.

V and J are TRBV28 and TRBJ2-7; D gene uncertain. The germline V gene encodes CDR1 MDHEN and CDR2 SYDVKM. Trimming left V 5 bases short and J 9 bases short, with 8 bases between. This CDR3 region has 10 residues. For the CDR3, the DNA is TGTGCCAGCAGTAATTCGGGGCAGTACGTC. Translating it yields CASSNSGQYV.

The V gene is TRBV7-9, the J gene TRBJ2-5; TRBD1 agrees at 9 bases. Losses at the gene ends were 3 bases for V and 4 bases for J; bases not matched to a gene: 6. The germline V gene has CDR1 SEHNR and CDR2 FQNEAQ (reference sequence). The CDR3 runs 15 residues. The CDR3 DNA follows: TGTGCCAGCAGCTTCCTACAGGGGGCAGGAGAGACCCAGTACTTC. Translation: CASSFLQGAGETQYF.

J is TRBJ1-6 and V is TRBV27; D might be TRBD1 (5 bases). The CDR3 covers 15 residues. CDR1 is MNHEY and CDR2 is SMNVEV in the germline V gene (reference sequence). Trimming took off 0 bases at V and 11 bases at J, with 14 bases between the two ends. The CDR3 region has the DNA TGTGCCAGCAGTTTATCATGGGAGGGGATCACACCCCTCCACTTT. It encodes CASSLSWEGITPLHF.

This clone was seen a handful of times. This sequence joins TRBV7-3 and TRBJ1-6; 7 nucleotides agree with TRBD1. CDR3 size: 15 residues. Germline values: CDR1 SGHTA, CDR2 FQGTGA. V trimming: 2 bases; J trimming: 8 bases; junction bases outside the gene matches: 6. The CDR3 region has the DNA TGTGCCAGCAGCTTATTGGGACAGTGGGATTCACCCCTCCACTTT. Its translation is CASSLLGQWDSPLHF.

The chain carries TRBV7-9 and TRBJ1-6; D gene ambiguous. Trimming stripped 1 base from V and 10 bases from J, with 8 bases between. The CDR3 is 13 residues long. Germline CDR1 is SEHNR and CDR2 is FQNEAQ (reference sequence). The DNA for the CDR3 is TGTGCCAGCAGCTTAGATGGAACCTCACCCCTCCACTTT. Its translation is CASSLDGTSPLHF.

The CDR3 is CASSLGGNGNQPQHF. The DNA of the CDR3 is TGTGCCAGCAGTTTGGGGGGTAATGGCAATCAGCCCCAGCATTTT. V and J are TRBV7-9 and TRBJ1-5; perhaps TRBD1 as D (5 bases). CDR1 is SEHNR, CDR2 FQNEAQ, per germline (reference sequence). V was clipped by 6 bases and J by 2 bases, with 14 bases between them. CDR3 size: 15 residues.

V and J are TRBV3-1 (or the pseudogene TRBV3-2) and TRBJ1-3; D is unresolved. The germline gives CDR1 LGHDT, CDR2 YNNKEL (reference sequence). The CDR3 totals 14 residues. V shed 3 bases and J shed 4 bases, with 10 bases lying between them. The CDR3 is CASSQVVQGNTIYF. DNA for the CDR3: TGTGCCAGCAGCCAGGTAGTTCAAGGAAACACCATATATTTT.

The V call is TRBV2, the J call TRBJ1-5; D may be TRBD1 (5 bases). The V and J ends lost 7 bases and 7 bases respectively, with 20 bases between them. Germline CDR1 SNHLY, CDR2 FYNNEI. The CDR3 length is 15 residues. CDR3 protein: CASKPGPGVLQPQHF. In DNA form, the CDR3 reads TGTGCCAGCAAACCGGGACCTGGGGTTTTACAGCCCCAGCATTTT.

The chain combines TRBV6-6 with TRBJ2-7; D perhaps matches TRBD1 (5 bases). V lost 4 bases and J 3 bases, leaving 16 bases between the germline ends. The CDR3 has 15 amino acids. Germline CDR1 is MNHNY and CDR2 is SVGAGI (reference sequence). CDR3 loop: CASSSGHPLLYEQYV. The DNA for the CDR3 is TGTGCCAGCAGTTCCGGACACCCATTACTCTACGAGCAGTACGTC.

This chain joins TRBV5-1 and TRBJ1-1, with D maybe TRBD1 (6 bases). This CDR3 has 13 amino acids. V was shortened by 0 bases and J by 11 bases, with 14 bases between the two germline ends. The germline V gene encodes CDR1 SGHRS and CDR2 YFSETQ. CDR3 in amino acids: CASSLDSQGRAFF. The CDR3, as DNA: TGCGCCAGCAGCTTGGACTCCCAGGGGCGGGCTTTCTTT.

This chain connects TRBV19 to TRBJ1-6, with D possibly being TRBD1 (5 bases). The CDR3 contains 14 residues. V gave up 5 bases and J gave up 7 bases, with 12 bases separating them. The V gene's germline CDR1 is LNHDA and CDR2 SQIVND (reference sequence). In DNA, the CDR3 is TGTGCCAGTAGTTTTAGGGACCTCAATTCACCCCTCCACTTT. Residues: CASSFRDLNSPLHF.

The CDR3 reads CASSLNSPLHF. CDR3 sequence (DNA): TGTGCCAGCAGTTTAAATTCACCCCTCCACTTT. This chain joins TRBV28 and TRBJ1-6, with no clear D. The germline gives CDR1 MDHEN, CDR2 SYDVKM. The CDR3 is made up of 11 amino acids. V lost 2 bases to trimming and J lost 7 bases, with 0 bases between them.

The chain couples TRBV24-1 to TRBJ2-2, with 8 bases aligning to TRBD1. Losses at the gene ends were 3 bases for V and 7 bases for J; bases not matched to a gene: 6. There are 15 residues in the CDR3. Per the germline V gene, CDR1 is KGHDR and CDR2 is SFDVKD. The CDR3 sequence: CATSDTGQVNGELFF. DNA of the CDR3: TGTGCCACCAGTGATACGGGACAGGTCAACGGGGAGCTGTTTTTT.

The rearrangement links TRBV5-5 to TRBJ1-5; D is ambiguous. The CDR3 has 12 residues. Trimming took off 0 bases at V and 3 bases at J, with 1 base between the two ends. In germline, CDR1 is SGHKS, CDR2 YYEKEE (reference sequence). Here the CDR3 DNA reads TGTGCCAGCAGCTTGGTCAATCAGCCCCAGCATTTT. Its protein is CASSLVNQPQHF.

This chain links TRBV5-1 with TRBJ2-3; the match to TRBD1 covers 7 bases. The CDR3 consists of 15 residues. V lost 7 bases, J lost 5 bases, and 13 bases stayed unmatched. Germline lookup yields CDR1 SGHRS and CDR2 YFSETQ. CDR3 loop: CASGAQGIGRDTQYF. CDR3 DNA sequence: TGCGCCAGCGGAGCACAGGGGATAGGACGAGATACGCAGTATTTT.

V and J are TRBV7-2 and TRBJ2-5, with D possibly matching TRBD1 (5 bases). Trimming cost V 3 bases and J 2 bases, with 7 bases left between them. The CDR3 is 13 residues long. Germline V gene sequence: CDR1 SGHTA, CDR2 FQGNSA. CDR3 bases: TGTGCCAGCAGCTTCAACAGGCAAGAGACCCAGTACTTC. Amino acids: CASSFNRQETQYF.

This chain links TRBV7-2 with TRBJ1-5; tentative D call: TRBD1 (6 bases). Germline values: CDR1 SGHTA, CDR2 FQGNSA. The V and J ends lost 5 bases and 5 bases respectively, with 10 bases between them. This CDR3 region has 13 residues. The CDR3 nucleotides are TGTGCCAGCAGCATAAGGACAGATCAGCCCCAGCATTTT. Encoded protein: CASSIRTDQPQHF. Together with reference TRBV7-2 and TRBJ1-5, the CDR3 gives the full variable domain: GAGVSQSPSNKVTEKGKDVELRCDPISGHTALYWYRQSLGQGLEFLIYFQGNSAPDKSGLPSDRFSAERTGGSVSTLTIQRTQQEDSAVYLCASSIRTDQPQHFGDGTRLSIL.

Written as DNA, the CDR3 is TGTGCCAGCAACCCTTCTCTCGCGGACCGCTCTGGAAACACCATATATTTT. It codes for CASNPSLADRSGNTIYF. This sequence joins TRBV7-2 and TRBJ1-3; D remains ambiguous. There are 17 residues in the CDR3. V shed 7 bases and J shed 0 bases, with 19 bases lying between them. Germline values: CDR1 SGHTA, CDR2 FQGNSA.